This note documents a single TCR beta chain sequence. Its cognate antigen is unknown. Assay: immunoSEQ multiplex PCR; the TCRdb copy retains only in-frame clones and omits some. This sample carries about 110,000 clones, around 92% of them seen once, and the ten largest clones take under 9.5%. The data were taken from a study of T cell responses to AZD1222 COVID-19 vaccine. General observations from the study: There were mostly white British donors and more females than males, and clonal diversity was possibly underestimated.

Germline V gene sequence: CDR1 LNHDA, CDR2 SQIVND (reference sequence). The CDR3 spans 11 residues. Trimming removed 1 base at V and 11 bases at J, with 6 bases between. The TCR sequence derives from an adult who received the AZD1222 COVID-19 vaccine. This chain links TRBV19 with TRBJ1-5; TRBD1 is a possible D gene (5 bases). Material: peripheral blood, obtained 28 days after the second AZD1222 dose. This CDR3 reads CASSIGQTQHF. CDR3 sequence (DNA): TGTGCCAGTAGTATAGGACAGACCCAGCATTTT. The variable domain in full, completed from reference TRBV19 and TRBJ1-5, reads DGGITQSPKYLFRKEGQNVTLSCEQNLNHDAMYWYRQDPGQGLRLIYYSQIVNDFQKGDIAEGYSVSREKKESFPLTVTSAQKNPTAFYLCASSIGQTQHFGDGTRLSIL.